This T cell receptor beta chain was observed in a study of shared clonotypes between healthy human individuals. Turning to the study itself: Donor ages ranged 18 to 49 years: a couple of women, a few men. The study used three CD4 naive, three CD4 memory, two CD8 naive and one CD8 memory plate per donor.

The V gene's germline CDR1 is MDHEN and CDR2 SYDVKM. Trimming removed 2 bases from V and 5 bases from J, with 24 bases in between. The CDR3 totals 18 residues. Generated by immunoSEQ multiplex PCR, the TCRdb table keeps only in-frame clones and is missing some. The sample includes approximately 720,000 clones, approximately 75% of them seen just once. This TCR was sampled from a woman aged 30 to 39 in good health. The source material was memory CD4+ T cells sorted from blood. Subset here: CD45RA-negative fraction. The chain carries TRBV28 and TRBJ1-2; D may be TRBD1 (5 bases). CDR3 DNA: TGTGCCAGCAGTTTAGAGACCGGGGCGATCACCTCTGGGTATGGCTACACCTTC. Amino acids: CASSLETGAITSGYGYTF.